The rows below give T cell receptor beta chains drawn from one sample of a study of cytomegalovirus exposure and HLA in healthy donors. Sequencing used immunoSEQ multiplex PCR; TCRdb keeps in-frame clones, though not all of them. The sample has 150,000 to 200,000 clones, roughly 77% seen once; the top ten hold approximately 1.4%. Sequenced: PBMCs. Source of these receptors: a woman aged 45-65 years in good health and CMV-seronegative. The CDR3 runs from the conserved cysteine through the conserved F or W. Only part of the rows carry a size: once, few, many, or a class if the clone is expanded.

>TRBJ2-7|13|TRBV7-6|-
CASSLSESYEQYF
>TRBJ2-7|14|TRBV6-5|-
CASSYWPPPYEQYF
>TRBJ2-5|14|TRBV29-1|-
CSVLLAGGPGTQYF
>TRBJ1-1|13|TRBV7-9|-
CSSSPDTNTEAFF
>TRBJ1-2|15|TRBV27|once
CASSLYTGLSYGYTF
>TRBJ1-5|15|TRBV19|-
CASTPSARDNQPQHF
>TRBJ2-2|15|TRBV7-2|-
CASSLGDRLTGELFF
>TRBJ2-7|15|TRBV9|-
CASSPQGSAGDEQYF
>TRBJ2-1|16|TRBV7-3|-
CASSPVAGGQYNEQFF
>TRBJ2-1|17|TRBV10-3|-
CAISESGGQGFYNEQFF
>TRBJ1-1|12|TRBV7-8|-
CASSSQRGEAFF
>TRBJ2-5|15|TRBV14|-
CASSQDRDLQETQYF
>TRBJ2-7|15|TRBV28|-
CASSPYTSPSTGQYF
>TRBJ2-7|14|TRBV18|-
CASSNLGQHYEQYF
>TRBJ1-1|13|TRBV2|-
CASSDGGGIEAFF